The 27 T cell receptor beta chains below were found in one sample sequenced in a study of blood T cell repertoires in COVID-19. Sequencing used immunoSEQ multiplex PCR; TCRdb keeps in-frame clones, though not all of them. The table has 110,000 or so clones, about 85% seen once. Sequences were obtained from peripheral blood. Every receptor here comes from a man aged 45-60 years with acute or convalescent COVID-19.

The V gene is TRBV9, the J gene TRBJ1-5; D is ambiguous. Per germline, CDR1 SGDLS and CDR2 YYNGEE. Trimming took 3 bases from V and 2 from J, leaving 9 bases between them. This CDR3 contains 14 residues. The CDR3 is CASSAGEGNQPQHF. The CDR3, as DNA: TGTGCCAGCAGCGCCGGGGAGGGCAATCAGCCCCAGCATTTT.

This chain joins TRBV28 and TRBJ2-3, with a weak D call TRBD2 (5 bases). V lost 7 bases, J lost 4 bases, and 18 bases lay in between. The CDR3 contains 15 residues. CDR1 MDHEN and CDR2 SYDVKM come from the germline V gene. The CDR3, as DNA: TGTGCCAGCACTTTTCTACTAGGAGCGCCAGATACGCAGTATTTT. Amino acid sequence: CASTFLLGAPDTQYF.

The gene calls are TRBV6-5 and TRBJ2-5; D is uncertain. With 6 bases removed from V and 1 base from J, the gap between germline ends came to 12 bases. This CDR3 region has 14 residues. Germline values: CDR1 MNHEY, CDR2 SVGAGI. The CDR3 region has the DNA TGTGCCAGCAGGATGGGCCTTGGCCAAGAGACCCAGTACTTC. This codes for CASRMGLGQETQYF.

V and J are TRBV28 and TRBJ1-2; a possible D gene is TRBD1 (6 bases). Trimming pared 5 bases from V and 6 bases from J, leaving 19 bases between. The CDR3 length is 15 residues. Germline-derived CDR1 and CDR2 are MDHEN and SYDVKM. CDR3 residues: CASSRYPGELDGYTF. For the CDR3, the DNA is TGTGCCAGCAGTCGATACCCAGGGGAATTGGATGGCTACACCTTC.

The V gene is TRBV5-1, the J gene TRBJ2-3; 9 bases match TRBD2. V lost 0 bases to trimming and J lost 2 bases; unmatched junction nucleotides: 1. The V gene's germline CDR1 is SGHRS and CDR2 YFSETQ. The CDR3 extends over 15 amino acids. The CDR3 DNA reads as TGCGCCAGCAGCTTGGAGCGGGGGGTCACAGATACGCAGTATTTT. It encodes CASSLERGVTDTQYF. The entire variable domain, with the rest obtained from reference TRBV5-1 and TRBJ2-3, is as follows: KAGVTQTPRYLIKTRGQQVTLSCSPISGHRSVSWYQQTPGQGLQFLFEYFSETQRNKGNFPGRFSGRQFSNSRSEMNVSTLELGDSALYLCASSLERGVTDTQYFGPGTRLTVL.

The chain couples TRBV6-5 to TRBJ1-6; unclear D gene. The CDR3 loop spans 13 amino acids. Germline V lookup: CDR1 MNHEY, CDR2 SVGAGI. V shed 6 bases and J shed 9 bases, with 12 bases lying between them. DNA for the CDR3: TGTGCCAGCAGAGCGGCTAGAGGTTCACCCCTCCACTTT. This codes for CASRAARGSPLHF.

This clone was found a few times. The rearrangement uses TRBV7-2 and TRBJ1-3, with 8 bases aligning to TRBD1. V lost 1 base and J lost 2; bases outside the gene matches: 10. Germline V gene data show CDR1 as SGHTA and CDR2 as FQGNSA. CDR3 length equals 18 residues. The CDR3 protein is CASSLEGRTGRPGNTIYF. In DNA form, the CDR3 reads TGTGCCAGCAGCTTAGAGGGAAGGACAGGGAGGCCTGGAAACACCATATATTTT.

This clone appeared a single time. The chain couples TRBV18 to TRBJ2-1; the match to TRBD2 covers 8 bases. The CDR3 runs 16 residues. Germline V gene lookup returns CDR1 KGHSH and CDR2 LQKENI. V lost 0 bases and J lost 7; bases outside the gene matches: 8. CDR3 residues: CASSPPSAGGGNEQFF. The CDR3 DNA is TGTGCCAGCTCACCACCCTCTGCGGGAGGAGGGAATGAGCAGTTCTTC.

This sequence joins TRBV9 and TRBJ1-4, with 9 nucleotides matching TRBD1. Germline CDR1 SGDLS, CDR2 YYNGEE. Trimming removed 2 bases from V and 10 bases from J; junction bases left unmatched: 6. This CDR3 has 14 residues. DNA of the CDR3: TGTGCCAGCAGCGTGGGACAGGGTGAGGGAAAACTGTTTTTT. Translated, it gives CASSVGQGEGKLFF. Together with reference TRBV9 and TRBJ1-4, the CDR3 gives the full variable domain: DSGVTQTPKHLITATGQRVTLRCSPRSGDLSVYWYQQSLDQGLQFLIQYYNGEERAKGNILERFSAQQFPDLHSELNLSSLELGDSALYFCASSVGQGEGKLFFGSGTQLSVL.

The chain has TRBV11-3 and TRBJ2-7; D is possibly TRBD1 (7 bases). Looked up from germline, CDR1 is SGHNT and CDR2 is YENEEA. The ends were cut back, 6 bases at V and 6 bases at J, with 18 bases in the middle. The CDR3 loop spans 14 amino acids. The CDR3 bases are TGTGCCAGCAGACCCTCGACAGGGCGGGGCGAGCAGTACTTC. This encodes CASRPSTGRGEQYF.

This clone has just one count. As DNA, the CDR3 is TGTGCCAGCAGCTTGGCTGCAGTGAACTATGGCTACACCTTC. Protein sequence: CASSLAAVNYGYTF. The J gene is TRBJ1-2, the V gene TRBV5-6; D gene uncertain. Trimming cost V 0 bases and J 2 bases, with 8 bases left between them. The germline gives CDR1 SGHDT, CDR2 YYEEEE. CDR3 length: 14 residues.

The V gene is TRBV7-9, the J gene TRBJ1-2; 7 nucleotides match TRBD1. Per germline, CDR1 SEHNR and CDR2 FQNEAQ (reference sequence). V lost 5 bases and J lost 5; bases outside the gene matches: 11. This CDR3 region has 15 residues. This CDR3 reads CASSQTTGTGYGYTF. The CDR3 DNA is TGTGCCAGCAGCCAAACGACAGGGACGGGGTATGGCTACACCTTC. Full variable domain (remainder filled in from reference TRBV7-9 and TRBJ1-2): DTGVSQNPRHKITKRGQNVTFRCDPISEHNRLYWYRQTLGQGPEFLTYFQNEAQLEKSRLLSDRFSAERPKGSFSTLEIQRTEQGDSAMYLCASSQTTGTGYGYTFGSGTRLTVV.

The chain is built from TRBV10-2 and TRBJ2-1, with D tentatively TRBD2 (6 bases). The CDR3 sequence is 15 residues long. Germline V lookup: CDR1 WSHSY, CDR2 SAAADI. V was shortened by 6 bases and J by 7 bases, with 19 bases between the two germline ends. DNA for the CDR3: TGCGCCAGCAGGCCCCTTGGGGGGACGGGGAATGAGCAGTTCTTC. It specifies CASRPLGGTGNEQFF.

This clone was counted a single time. This chain connects TRBV6-5 to TRBJ1-5, with a possible D match to TRBD1 (5 bases). The V end was cut by 9 bases, the J end by 7 bases, with 19 bases between. This CDR3 region has 14 residues. Germline V gene lookup returns CDR1 MNHEY and CDR2 SVGAGI. The DNA of the CDR3 is TGTGCCAGTCGTATACAGGCTCTTTTACAGCCCCAGCATTTT. It is translated as CASRIQALLQPQHF.

This clone was observed a handful of times. The V call is TRBV6-1, the J call TRBJ2-7; 7 positions agree with TRBD2. Per the germline V gene, CDR1 is MNHNS and CDR2 is SASEGT. V lost 3 bases to trimming and J lost 5 bases; unmatched junction nucleotides: 10. The CDR3 covers 15 residues. CDR3 nucleotides: TGTGCCAGCAGTGAGGAATTGCGGGGGACGGACGAGCAGTACTTC. It encodes CASSEELRGTDEQYF.

The rearrangement links TRBV5-1 to TRBJ2-2; a weak D match, TRBD1 (5 bases). CDR3 length equals 15 residues. Per germline, CDR1 SGHRS and CDR2 YFSETQ. V shed 4 bases and J shed 0 bases, with 10 bases lying between them. The CDR3 loop reads CASSNDRTNTGELFF. CDR3 bases: TGCGCCAGCAGCAACGACAGAACGAACACCGGGGAGCTGTTTTTT.

The chain has TRBV3-1 (or the pseudogene TRBV3-2) and TRBJ2-5; D is possibly TRBD2 (6 bases). This CDR3 has 18 residues. CDR1 LGHDT and CDR2 YNNKEL come from the germline V gene (reference sequence). Trimming removed 4 bases at V and 4 bases at J, with 25 bases between. This CDR3 is CASSRAGAWRGGLETQYF. Written as DNA, the CDR3 is TGTGCCAGCAGCCGCGCGGGTGCCTGGCGGGGCGGTTTAGAGACCCAGTACTTC.

The J gene is TRBJ1-5, the V gene TRBV3-1 (or the pseudogene TRBV3-2), with a weak D call TRBD1 (5 bases). Germline loops: CDR1 LGHDT, CDR2 YNNKEL (reference sequence). The CDR3 extends over 13 amino acids. V lost 4 bases and J lost 6, with 10 bases in between. Here the CDR3 DNA reads TGTGCCAGCAGCCTGGGGGGGGGTCAGCCCCAGCATTTT. It encodes CASSLGGGQPQHF.

This chain connects TRBV5-1 to TRBJ1-1; TRBD1 might be the D (6 bases). The V end lost 4 bases, the J end lost 1 base, and 17 bases lay between the germline ends. CDR1 and CDR2 (germline): SGHRS, YFSETQ. This CDR3 is built from 16 residues. The CDR3 bases are TGCGCCAGCAGCCCACGGGAATTAGGGGGGAACACTGAAGCTTTCTTT. Protein: CASSPRELGGNTEAFF.

V is TRBV27 and J is TRBJ2-3; D remains ambiguous. The CDR3 is 17 residues long. V was pared by 2 bases and J by 0 bases, with 15 bases between. Germline V lookup: CDR1 MNHEY, CDR2 SMNVEV (reference sequence). The CDR3 region has the DNA TGTGCCAGCAGTTTAGAGGCCCCGTTCTCTAGCACAGATACGCAGTATTTT. Residues: CASSLEAPFSSTDTQYF.

This clone was found a few times. The rearrangement uses TRBV6-6 and TRBJ1-2; D call uncertain. The CDR3 sequence is 11 residues long. The V gene lost 10 bases and the J gene lost 6 bases, with 12 bases spanning the gap. The germline CDR1 and CDR2 sequences are MNHNY and SVGAGI (reference sequence). The CDR3 region is CATSQVHGYTF. CDR3 bases: TGTGCCACCTCCCAGGTCCATGGCTACACCTTC.

The chain carries TRBV5-1 and TRBJ2-1; 9 positions match TRBD2. There are 16 residues in the CDR3. With V trimmed by 0 bases and J by 4 bases, 5 bases remained unmatched. Germline V gives CDR1 SGHRS, CDR2 YFSETQ. CDR3 DNA sequence: TGCGCCAGCAGCTTGGAGGCTAGCGGGGTTTACAATGAGCAGTTCTTC. This gives the protein CASSLEASGVYNEQFF.

The CDR3 spells CARSSGLAGAVEQFF. The CDR3 DNA sequence: TGTGCCAGAAGCTCGGGACTAGCGGGAGCGGTTGAGCAGTTCTTC. V and J are TRBV5-3 and TRBJ2-1; 14 positions agree with TRBD2. TRBV5-3 is placed among ORFs of uncertain function. The CDR3 loop spans 15 amino acids. The V gene end was trimmed by 3 bases and the J gene end by 9 bases; junction bases not matched to a gene: 5.

This sequence joins TRBV11-3 and TRBJ2-7; the match to TRBD2 covers 8 bases. Germline CDR1 reads SGHNT; CDR2 reads YENEEA. The CDR3 runs 15 residues. J gave up 3 bases and V 1 base, and 5 bases lay outside the gene matches. In DNA, the CDR3 is TGTGCCAGCAGCTTAGCGGGGACTAGTCGCTACGAGCAGTACTTC. It encodes CASSLAGTSRYEQYF.

This clone appeared once. This sequence joins TRBV19 and TRBJ2-2, with a tentative D call TRBD2 (8 bases). This CDR3 comprises 20 residues. Germline CDR1 is LNHDA and CDR2 is SQIVND (reference sequence). V lost 7 bases, J lost 2 bases, and 29 bases lay in between. CDR3 nucleotides: TGTGCCAGTATCGACAGGGATCGAGCGGGAGAACGTTATAACACCGGGGAGCTGTTTTTT. It encodes CASIDRDRAGERYNTGELFF.

Only a few counts were recorded for this clone. V gene TRBV27 combines with J gene TRBJ2-7, with TRBD2 identical over 7 bases. The CDR3 is 14 amino acids. Germline lookup yields CDR1 MNHEY and CDR2 SMNVEV (reference sequence). V was clipped by 3 bases and J by 1 base; unmatched bases: 3. The DNA of the CDR3 is TGTGCCAGCAGTTTTTCTAGCGGTTCCTACGAGCAGTACTTC. Amino acids: CASSFSSGSYEQYF.

CDR3 sequence (DNA): TGTGCCACCTCCCCGGGGGGGATGGGCCACAATGAGCAGTTCTTC. It specifies CATSPGGMGHNEQFF. This chain uses TRBV24-1 with TRBJ2-1; 8 bases match TRBD2. The CDR3 spans 15 residues. Germline CDR1 KGHDR, CDR2 SFDVKD. The trim removed 9 bases at V and 5 bases at J, leaving 11 bases unmatched.